This TCR beta chain came from a study of T cell repertoires in cytomegalovirus infection. Comments on this clonotype: Its antigen is still unknown.

TCRdb re-analysed the reads in MiXCR, keeping a single row per CDR3 protein. The sample lists about 830,000 distinct CDR3 sequences, roughly 33% occurring once. This sample comprised cultured CD8+ T cells from PBMCs, obtained from culture after CMV antigen stimulation. The clonotype originates from a human donor in good health (CMV status not recorded). Some clones in this sample may be carry-over from other donors' samples.

The CDR3 DNA is TGTGCCAGCAAACTGGGCGGACCTAATCAGCCCCAGCATTTT. This gives the protein CASKLGGPNQPQHF. The gene calls are TRBV6-2 or TRBV6-3 and TRBJ1-5; D is ambiguous. The V and J ends lost 7 bases and 4 bases respectively, with 14 bases between them. The germline CDR1 and CDR2 sequences are MNHEY and SVGEGT. This CDR3 contains 14 residues.